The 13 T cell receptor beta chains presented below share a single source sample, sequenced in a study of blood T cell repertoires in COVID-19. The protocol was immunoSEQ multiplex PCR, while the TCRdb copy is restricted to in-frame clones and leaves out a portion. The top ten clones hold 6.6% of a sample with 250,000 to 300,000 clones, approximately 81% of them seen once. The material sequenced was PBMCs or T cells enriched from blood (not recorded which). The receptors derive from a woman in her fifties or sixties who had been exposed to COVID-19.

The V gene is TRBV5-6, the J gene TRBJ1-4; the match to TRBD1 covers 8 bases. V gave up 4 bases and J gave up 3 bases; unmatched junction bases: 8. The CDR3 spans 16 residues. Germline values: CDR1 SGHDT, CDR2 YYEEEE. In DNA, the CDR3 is TGTGCCAGCAGCCTAGGACAGGGCCGGGCTAATGAAAAACTGTTTTTT. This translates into CASSLGQGRANEKLFF. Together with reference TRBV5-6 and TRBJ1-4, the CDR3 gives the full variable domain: DAGVTQSPTHLIKTRGQQVTLRCSPKSGHDTVSWYQQALGQGPQFIFQYYEEEERQRGNFPDRFSGHQFPNYSSELNVNALLLGDSALYLCASSLGQGRANEKLFFGSGTQLSVL.

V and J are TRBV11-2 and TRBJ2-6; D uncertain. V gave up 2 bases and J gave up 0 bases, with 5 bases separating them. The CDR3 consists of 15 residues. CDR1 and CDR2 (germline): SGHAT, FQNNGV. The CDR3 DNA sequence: TGTGCCAGCAGCTTATCTGTCTCTGGGGCCAACGTCCTGACTTTC. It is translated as CASSLSVSGANVLTF.

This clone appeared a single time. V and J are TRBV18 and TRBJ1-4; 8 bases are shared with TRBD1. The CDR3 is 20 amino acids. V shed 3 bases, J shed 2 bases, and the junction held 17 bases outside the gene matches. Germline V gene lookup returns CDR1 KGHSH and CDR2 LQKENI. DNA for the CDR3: TGTGCCAGCTCACCTTGGACAGGGTCCCCACACGTCACGACTAATGAAAAACTGTTTTTT. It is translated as CASSPWTGSPHVTTNEKLFF. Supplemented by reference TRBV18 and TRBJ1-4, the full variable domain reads NAGVMQNPRHLVRRRGQEARLRCSPMKGHSHVYWYRQLPEEGLKFMVYLQKENIIDESGMPKERFSAEFPKEGPSILRIQQVVRGDSAAYFCASSPWTGSPHVTTNEKLFFGSGTQLSVL.

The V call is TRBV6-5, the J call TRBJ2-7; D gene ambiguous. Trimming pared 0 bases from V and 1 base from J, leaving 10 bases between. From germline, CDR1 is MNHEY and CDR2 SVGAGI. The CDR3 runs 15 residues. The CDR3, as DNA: TGTGCCAGCAGTTACTCGCCGGGTACTTCCTACGAGCAGTACTTC. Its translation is CASSYSPGTSYEQYF.

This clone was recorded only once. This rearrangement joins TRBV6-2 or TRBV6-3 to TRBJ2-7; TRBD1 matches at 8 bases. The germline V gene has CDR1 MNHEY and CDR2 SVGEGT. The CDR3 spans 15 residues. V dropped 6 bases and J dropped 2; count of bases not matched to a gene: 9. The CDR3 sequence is CASSHGQGMPYEQYF. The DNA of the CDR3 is TGTGCCAGCAGCCACGGACAGGGAATGCCCTACGAGCAGTACTTC.

The CDR3 region has the DNA TGTGCCAGCAGTGGCGGGGGGAACACTGAAGCTTTCTTT. Its protein product is CASSGGGNTEAFF. The V gene is TRBV25-1, the J gene TRBJ1-1; the D gene is possibly TRBD1 (5 bases). Germline CDR1 is MGHDK and CDR2 is SYGVNS. This CDR3 contains 13 residues. Trimming took 4 bases from V and 1 from J, leaving 7 bases between them.

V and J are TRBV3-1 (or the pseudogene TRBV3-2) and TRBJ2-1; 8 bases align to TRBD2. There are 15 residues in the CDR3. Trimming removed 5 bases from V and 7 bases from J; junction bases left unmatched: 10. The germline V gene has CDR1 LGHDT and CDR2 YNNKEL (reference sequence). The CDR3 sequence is CASSSSGTRGNEQFF. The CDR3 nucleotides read TGTGCCAGCAGCTCCTCCGGGACTAGAGGGAATGAGCAGTTCTTC.

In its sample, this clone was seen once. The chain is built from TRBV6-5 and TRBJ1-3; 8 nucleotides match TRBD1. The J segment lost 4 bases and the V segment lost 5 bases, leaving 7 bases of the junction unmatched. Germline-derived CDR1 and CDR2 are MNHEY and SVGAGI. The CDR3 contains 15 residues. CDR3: CASSPRTGIGNTIYF. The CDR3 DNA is TGTGCCAGCAGTCCGCGGACAGGGATCGGAAACACCATATATTTT.

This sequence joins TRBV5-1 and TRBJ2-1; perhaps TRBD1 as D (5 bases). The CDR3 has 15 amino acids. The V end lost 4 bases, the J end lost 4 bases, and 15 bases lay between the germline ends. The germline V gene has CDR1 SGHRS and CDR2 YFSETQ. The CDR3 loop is CASSPKGRDYNEQFF. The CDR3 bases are TGCGCCAGCAGCCCTAAGGGGCGCGATTACAATGAGCAGTTCTTC.

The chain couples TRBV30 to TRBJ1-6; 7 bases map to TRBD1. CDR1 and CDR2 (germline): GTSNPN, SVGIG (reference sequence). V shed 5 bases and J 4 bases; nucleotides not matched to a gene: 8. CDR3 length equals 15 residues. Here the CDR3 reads CAWASGTAYNSPLHF. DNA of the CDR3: TGTGCCTGGGCCTCCGGGACAGCTTATAATTCACCCCTCCACTTT.

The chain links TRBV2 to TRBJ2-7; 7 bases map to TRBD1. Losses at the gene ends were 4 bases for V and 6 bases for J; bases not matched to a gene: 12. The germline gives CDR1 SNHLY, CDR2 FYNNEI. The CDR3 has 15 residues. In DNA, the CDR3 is TGTGCCAGCAGTGTCTCAGGGGGAAGGGGTGGCGAGCAGTACTTC. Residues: CASSVSGGRGGEQYF.

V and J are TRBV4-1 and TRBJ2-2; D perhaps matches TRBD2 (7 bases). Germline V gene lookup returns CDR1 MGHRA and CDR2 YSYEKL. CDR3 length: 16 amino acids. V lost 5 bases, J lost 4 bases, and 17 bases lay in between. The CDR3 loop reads CASSAQGGKSTGELFF. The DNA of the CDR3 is TGCGCCAGCAGCGCACAGGGAGGGAAATCCACCGGGGAGCTGTTTTTT.

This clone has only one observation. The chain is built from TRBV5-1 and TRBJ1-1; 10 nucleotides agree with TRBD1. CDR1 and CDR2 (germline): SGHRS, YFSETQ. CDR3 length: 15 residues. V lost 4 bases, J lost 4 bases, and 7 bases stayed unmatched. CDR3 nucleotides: TGCGCCAGCAGCCCAAGGACAGGGGGGAGCACTGAAGCTTTCTTT. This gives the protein CASSPRTGGSTEAFF.